In its sample, the clone carrying this T cell receptor beta chain was seen many times. The sample's time point: sample taken at primary tumor resection. Each CDR3 protein gets one entry after TCRdb re-called the 5' RACE reads with MiXCR. The sample consists of about 80,000 distinct CDR3 sequences, under 8.5% of them appearing once. This sample is drawn from a study of spatial heterogeneity in lung cancer. The CDR3 is made up of 13 amino acids. Trimming cost V 9 bases and J 2 bases, with 14 bases left between them. CDR1 is MNHEY, CDR2 SVGEGT, per germline. The chain recombines TRBV6-2 or TRBV6-3 with TRBJ2-7; a possible D gene is TRBD2 (6 bases). The sample consisted of PBMCs, taken at surgery. This TCR was sampled from a male donor with early-stage non-small cell lung cancer. CDR3: CASTGWGAYEQYF. In DNA form, the CDR3 reads TGTGCCAGTACCGGTTGGGGGGCCTACGAGCAGTACTTC.